The 29 T cell receptor beta chains below were found in one sample sequenced in a study of T cell responses to AZD1222 COVID-19 vaccine. Only in-frame clones appear in the TCRdb table, and some are missing; sequencing was by immunoSEQ multiplex PCR. The sample has 85,000 to 100,000 clones, 90% to 95% seen once. The source material was peripheral blood, sampled on day 0 of AZD1222 vaccination. The receptors come from an adult in good health.

The genes are TRBV7-9 and TRBJ1-1; the D gene is possibly TRBD1 (6 bases). Deletions cut 1 base from V and 10 bases from J, with 13 bases between. This CDR3 comprises 13 residues. Germline assignment: CDR1 SEHNR and CDR2 FQNEAQ (reference sequence). The CDR3 nucleotides are TGTGCCAGCAGCTTAGGTGGGGGGGCCGGAGCTTTCTTT. Its translation is CASSLGGGAGAFF.

This clone was seen a few times. This sequence joins TRBV5-1 and TRBJ2-5; 7 nucleotides agree with TRBD2. V was pared by 4 bases and J by 1 base, with 7 bases of the junction left unmatched. Germline V gene data show CDR1 as SGHRS and CDR2 as YFSETQ. The CDR3 is 15 residues long. The CDR3 nucleotides read TGCGCCAGCAGCCGGCGGGGGTCTATCCAAGAGACCCAGTACTTC. It is translated as CASSRRGSIQETQYF.

V usage is TRBV29-1 and J usage is TRBJ1-1; D perhaps matches TRBD1 (5 bases). Trimming stripped 4 bases from V and 0 bases from J, with 9 bases between. The length of the CDR3 is 13 residues. The V gene's germline CDR1 is SQVTM and CDR2 ANQGSEA. CDR3 loop: CSVAGKMNTEAFF. The DNA of the CDR3 is TGCAGCGTTGCAGGGAAAATGAACACTGAAGCTTTCTTT.

For the CDR3, the DNA is TGTGCCAGCAGTACGACAGGCTGGCACACTGAAGCTTTCTTT. Translation: CASSTTGWHTEAFF. V is TRBV6-2 or TRBV6-3 and J is TRBJ1-1, with D tentatively TRBD1 (6 bases). V lost 5 bases to trimming and J lost 3 bases, with 13 bases between them. Germline CDR1 is MNHEY and CDR2 is SVGEGT. The CDR3 has 14 amino acids.

The chain has TRBV5-1 and TRBJ2-3; D possibly matches TRBD1 or TRBD2 (5 bases each). Germline V gene lookup returns CDR1 SGHRS and CDR2 YFSETQ. Trimming cost V 6 bases and J 5 bases, with 22 bases left between them. This CDR3 has 16 amino acids. DNA for the CDR3: TGCGCCAGCAAGCCGGACGGGACGGTATTGGGAGATACGCAGTATTTT. Its protein is CASKPDGTVLGDTQYF.

This sequence joins TRBV12-3 or TRBV12-4 and TRBJ1-1; D is uncertain. The CDR3 covers 13 residues. Deletions cut 5 bases from V and 4 bases from J, with 11 bases between. The chain's CDR3 is CASSDQEGTEAFF. DNA for the CDR3: TGTGCCAGCAGTGACCAGGAGGGCACTGAAGCTTTCTTT.

The J gene is TRBJ2-2, the V gene TRBV24-1; TRBD1 might be the D (6 bases). Germline V gene sequence: CDR1 KGHDR, CDR2 SFDVKD. V was trimmed by 3 bases and J by 1 base, leaving 8 bases between them. The CDR3 sequence is 15 residues long. CDR3 sequence (DNA): TGTGCCACCAGTGATAGGACAGAGAACACCGGGGAGCTGTTTTTT. It translates to CATSDRTENTGELFF.

The chain is built from TRBV9 and TRBJ1-3; 7 bases are a match to TRBD1. The CDR3 runs to 17 residues. The ends lost 2 bases at V and 0 bases at J; junction bases unmatched: 8. Germline lookup yields CDR1 SGDLS and CDR2 YYNGEE. This CDR3 is CASSVSTGPLSGNTIYF. In DNA form, the CDR3 reads TGTGCCAGCAGCGTGTCGACAGGGCCACTCTCTGGAAACACCATATATTTT. Variable domain in full (rest from reference TRBV9 and TRBJ1-3): DSGVTQTPKHLITATGQRVTLRCSPRSGDLSVYWYQQSLDQGLQFLIQYYNGEERAKGNILERFSAQQFPDLHSELNLSSLELGDSALYFCASSVSTGPLSGNTIYFGEGSWLTVV.

CDR3 sequence reads: CSVAGTVNTEAFF. The CDR3 region has the DNA TGCAGCGTCGCCGGGACGGTGAACACTGAAGCTTTCTTT. The J gene is TRBJ1-1, the V gene TRBV29-1, with a weak D call TRBD1 (5 bases). Looked up from germline, CDR1 is SQVTM and CDR2 is ANQGSEA. The V end lost 6 bases, the J end lost 0 bases, and 11 bases lay between the germline ends. This CDR3 comprises 13 residues.

A single count supports this clone. The chain is built from TRBV5-1 and TRBJ2-7; 11 nucleotides align to TRBD1. The trim removed 5 bases at V and 3 bases at J, leaving 7 bases unmatched. Germline CDR1 SGHRS, CDR2 YFSETQ. CDR3 size: 15 residues. CDR3 in DNA: TGCGCCAGCAGGGTCGCCGGGACAGGGGGCTACGAGCAGTACTTC. Its translation is CASRVAGTGGYEQYF.

The chain recombines TRBV28 with TRBJ2-1, with D possibly being TRBD1 or TRBD2 (6 bases each). Germline loops: CDR1 MDHEN, CDR2 SYDVKM. V lost 1 base to trimming and J lost 8 bases, with 9 bases between them. CDR3 length: 13 amino acids. The CDR3 region is CASSLSGGHEQFF. Written as DNA, the CDR3 is TGTGCCAGCAGTTTATCCGGGGGCCATGAGCAGTTCTTC.

The chain couples TRBV19 to TRBJ1-1; 7 positions match TRBD1. The ends lost 9 bases at V and 1 base at J; junction bases unmatched: 5. From germline, CDR1 is LNHDA and CDR2 SQIVND (reference sequence). The CDR3 has 13 residues. DNA for the CDR3: TGTGCCAGCGGGGACAGCAAGAACACTGAAGCTTTCTTT. Translated: CASGDSKNTEAFF. The entire variable domain, with the rest obtained from reference TRBV19 and TRBJ1-1, is as follows: DGGITQSPKYLFRKEGQNVTLSCEQNLNHDAMYWYRQDPGQGLRLIYYSQIVNDFQKGDIAEGYSVSREKKESFPLTVTSAQKNPTAFYLCASGDSKNTEAFFGQGTRLTVV.

V and J are TRBV21-1 and TRBJ2-7; the table's D call, TRBD2, has no DNA check behind it. TRBV21-1 is annotated as a pseudogene. The CDR3 runs 11 residues. CDR3 amino acids: CASSKSNEQYF. In DNA, the CDR3 is TGTGCCAGCAGCAAATCTAACGAGCAGTACTTC.

J is TRBJ2-1 and V is TRBV7-3, with 12 bases identical to TRBD2. Germline V lookup: CDR1 SGHTA, CDR2 FQGTGA. Germline trimming cut 4 bases from V and 9 bases from J; bases unmatched to any gene: 4. The CDR3 extends over 14 amino acids. The CDR3 here is CASSSGLAGGEQFF. The CDR3 DNA reads as TGTGCCAGCAGCTCGGGACTAGCGGGCGGTGAGCAGTTCTTC.

The rearrangement joins TRBV6-5 to TRBJ2-5; TRBD2 matches 12 bases. This CDR3 region has 14 residues. CDR1 and CDR2 (germline): MNHEY, SVGAGI. The V segment lost 6 bases and the J segment 4 bases; nucleotides outside the gene matches: 3. The CDR3: CASSRLAGAETQYF. CDR3 bases: TGTGCCAGCAGCCGACTAGCGGGAGCAGAGACCCAGTACTTC.

This rearrangement joins TRBV6-5 to TRBJ1-5, with D possibly matching TRBD1 (5 bases). Germline values: CDR1 MNHEY, CDR2 SVGAGI. V was pared by 6 bases and J by 5 bases, with 14 bases between. The CDR3 contains 14 residues. CDR3 loop: CASSPGGIDQPQHF. The CDR3 region has the DNA TGTGCCAGCAGCCCCGGGGGTATCGATCAGCCCCAGCATTTT.

This chain joins TRBV6-2 or TRBV6-3 and TRBJ1-3, with D unresolved. The CDR3 consists of 15 residues. Trimming shortened V by 4 bases and J by 0 bases, and 10 bases separated the two germline ends. Germline loops: CDR1 MNHEY, CDR2 SVGEGT. CDR3: CASSSIWFSGNTIYF. CDR3 nucleotide sequence: TGTGCCAGCAGTTCCATCTGGTTCTCTGGAAACACCATATATTTT.

This chain connects TRBV6-5 to TRBJ2-7; possibly TRBD2 for D (6 bases). The CDR3 consists of 13 residues. V dropped 6 bases and J dropped 2 bases, with 11 bases sitting between them. The germline CDR1 and CDR2 sequences are MNHEY and SVGAGI. CDR3 amino acids: CASRAGLAYEQYF. As DNA, the CDR3 is TGTGCCAGCAGGGCGGGGTTAGCCTACGAGCAGTACTTC.

This chain uses TRBV15 with TRBJ1-4; D might be TRBD1 (6 bases). V was clipped by 8 bases and J by 4 bases, with 14 bases between them. Germline V CDR1 and CDR2: LNHNV, YYDKDF (reference sequence). The length of the CDR3 is 14 residues. The CDR3 nucleotides are TGTGCCACCGGACTGTTAGGGGGTAATGAAAAACTGTTTTTT. Its translation is CATGLLGGNEKLFF. The entire variable domain, with the rest obtained from reference TRBV15 and TRBJ1-4, is as follows: DAMVIQNPRYQVTQFGKPVTLSCSQTLNHNVMYWYQQKSSQAPKLLFHYYDKDFNNEADTPDNFQSRRPNTSFCFLDIRSPGLGDTAMYLCATGLLGGNEKLFFGSGTQLSVL.

The chain links TRBV10-1 to TRBJ1-2; D is ambiguous. V was clipped by 4 bases and J by 0 bases, with 18 bases between them. The germline CDR1 and CDR2 sequences are WNHNN and SYGVQD (reference sequence). The CDR3 is made up of 17 amino acids. CDR3 coding DNA: TGCGCCAGCAGTGTCCGGGAAAGTTCTTCAGCTAACTATGGCTACACCTTC. Translating it yields CASSVRESSSANYGYTF.

V and J are TRBV5-1 and TRBJ2-5; 14 bases align to TRBD2. Germline lookup yields CDR1 SGHRS and CDR2 YFSETQ. J gave up 4 bases and V 4 bases, and 6 bases lay outside the gene matches. The CDR3 has 16 amino acids. CDR3 DNA: TGCGCCAGCAGCCCGGGGACTAGCGGGGGTGGAGAGACCCAGTACTTC. Amino acids: CASSPGTSGGGETQYF.

This chain links TRBV7-8 with TRBJ1-5; 10 bases line up with TRBD1. The V gene end was trimmed by 2 bases and the J gene end by 4 bases; junction bases not matched to a gene: 5. Germline V CDR1 and CDR2: SGHVS, FQNEAQ. The CDR3 loop spans 16 amino acids. The CDR3 loop reads CASSLTDRGGNQPQHF. CDR3 in DNA: TGTGCCAGCAGCTTAACGGACAGGGGGGGTAATCAGCCCCAGCATTTT.

This chain uses TRBV29-1 with TRBJ1-1; D is unclear. CDR1 is SQVTM and CDR2 is ANQGSEA in the germline V gene. The CDR3 has 12 amino acids. Between the trimmed V and J ends, which lost 3 bases and 5 bases, there was a span of 10 bases. This CDR3 reads CSVDSGGTEAFF. The CDR3 DNA sequence: TGCAGCGTTGATTCTGGTGGGACTGAAGCTTTCTTT.

The chain couples TRBV11-3 to TRBJ2-5; D may correspond to TRBD1 or TRBD2 (5 bases each). The V end lost 5 bases, the J end lost 4 bases, and 14 bases lay between the germline ends. The CDR3 sequence is 14 residues long. CDR1 and CDR2 (germline): SGHNT, YENEEA. Written as DNA, the CDR3 is TGTGCCAGCAGCAGGGGTGGGCGGGTAGAGACCCAGTACTTC. Its translation is CASSRGGRVETQYF.

The chain links TRBV7-3 to TRBJ1-4; possibly TRBD1 for D (6 bases). This CDR3 region has 16 residues. Trimming removed 5 bases from V and 7 bases from J, with 20 bases in between. Looked up from germline, CDR1 is SGHTA and CDR2 is FQGTGA. The CDR3 here is CASSTQQGSRSEKLFF. CDR3 coding DNA: TGTGCCAGCAGCACCCAACAGGGAAGTAGGTCTGAAAAACTGTTTTTT.

About this clone itself: One end of the junction fails to match germline, which may point to a read error. CDR3 in amino acids: CASRLGRQGDLNEQFF. The CDR3 DNA follows: TGTGCCAGCAGGTTGGGTCGACAGGGGGACTTAAATGAGCAGTTCTTC. This chain links TRBV5-4 with TRBJ2-1; 9 bases are shared with TRBD1. This CDR3 contains 16 residues. Germline V gives CDR1 SGHNT, CDR2 YYREEE (reference sequence).

The rearrangement uses TRBV11-2 and TRBJ1-1, with a possible D match to TRBD1 (6 bases). This CDR3 has 15 amino acids. V shed 0 bases and J shed 2 bases, with 10 bases lying between them. Germline V gene lookup returns CDR1 SGHAT and CDR2 FQNNGV. The CDR3 region has the DNA TGTGCCAGCAGCTTAGATCCCAGGGGCAACACTGAAGCTTTCTTT. This encodes CASSLDPRGNTEAFF.

The genes are TRBV5-1 and TRBJ1-1; 7 bases are shared with TRBD1. The germline V gene has CDR1 SGHRS and CDR2 YFSETQ. Unmatched junction bases numbered 5, after V lost 2 bases and J lost 4 bases. The CDR3 totals 14 residues. As DNA, the CDR3 is TGCGCCAGCAGCTTACAGGGGTTCGGCACTGAAGCTTTCTTT. Translating gives CASSLQGFGTEAFF.

The chain recombines TRBV29-1 with TRBJ2-3; TRBD2 matches 10 bases. Germline V gives CDR1 SQVTM, CDR2 ANQGSEA. V shed 6 bases, J shed 4 bases, and the junction held 7 bases outside the gene matches. This CDR3 has 14 residues. CDR3 in DNA: TGCAGCGTGCTAGGAGCGGGAGGGCCAGATACGCAGTATTTT. This sequence encodes CSVLGAGGPDTQYF.